This record looks at one T cell receptor (beta chain) sequence and its context. The method was immunoSEQ multiplex PCR; TCRdb's version includes in-frame clones alone and lacks a portion of them. The sample records hundreds of thousands of clones, 70% to 90% being singletons. The data derive from a study of blood T cell repertoires in COVID-19. As for the study in general: Samples taken during acute and convalescent COVID-19 were collected in the United States, Italy and Spain.

The sequencing sample was made of PBMCs or T cells enriched from blood (not recorded which). The TCR originated in a woman aged 40 to 49 with acute COVID-19.

CDR3 bases: TGCAGTGCTAGTGTATACGAGAAGCCAGGCAATGAGCAGTTCTTC. Its protein is CSASVYEKPGNEQFF. The chain is built from TRBV20-1 and TRBJ2-1; no firm D call. The CDR3 spans 15 residues. Deletions cut 3 bases from V and 6 bases from J, with 18 bases between. Germline loops: CDR1 DFQATT, CDR2 SNEGSKA (reference sequence).